This T cell receptor beta chain was observed in a study of T cell responses to AZD1222 COVID-19 vaccine. With respect to this clone: The antigen remains unidentified.

Overall study results and limits: Clonal diversity was possibly underestimated, and white British individuals and females predominated among donors.

Using immunoSEQ multiplex PCR, the repertoire was profiled, and TCRdb retains in-frame clones only, with some absent. The sample carries fewer than 120,000 clones, just under 95% recorded once. Sequenced here: peripheral blood, sampled on day 0 of AZD1222 vaccination. The TCR sequence derives from an adult in good health.

The CDR3 protein is CASRRQGGRNTEAFF. The CDR3 DNA follows: TGTGCCAGTAGGAGACAGGGGGGAAGGAACACTGAAGCTTTCTTT. This chain uses TRBV19 with TRBJ1-1; 9 bases match TRBD1. CDR1 and CDR2 from the germline V gene are LNHDA and SQIVND (reference sequence). CDR3 length: 15 amino acids. Germline trimming cut 6 bases from V and 1 base from J; bases unmatched to any gene: 6.